This T cell receptor beta chain was identified in a study of cytomegalovirus exposure and HLA in healthy donors. Whole-study results and caveats: Using a false discovery rate of 0.05, a later analysis showed that some 16,000 TCR beta sequences were associated with HLA alleles. In a later analysis, common viral pathogens appeared linked to several of the most significant clusters.

This clone has only one observation. The antigen is unknown. Use of 60 Vbeta and 13 Jbeta primers characterized the PCR. Method: immunoSEQ multiplex PCR; TCRdb's copy keeps in-frame clones and lacks some. The sample has approximately 200,000 clones; roughly 74% are singletons. The CDR3 totals 15 residues. The V and J ends lost 0 bases and 2 bases, in that order; junction bases with no gene match: 3. Germline CDR1 reads MNHEY; CDR2 reads SMNVEV (reference sequence). The V call is TRBV27, the J call TRBJ1-2; 7 nucleotides line up with TRBD1. Sequencing was done on a sample of PBMCs. This sequence originates from a woman aged 25-40 years in good health and CMV-seropositive. The CDR3 spells CASSLSSGQNYGYTF. The DNA for the CDR3 is TGTGCCAGCAGTTTATCCTCGGGACAGAACTATGGCTACACCTTC.